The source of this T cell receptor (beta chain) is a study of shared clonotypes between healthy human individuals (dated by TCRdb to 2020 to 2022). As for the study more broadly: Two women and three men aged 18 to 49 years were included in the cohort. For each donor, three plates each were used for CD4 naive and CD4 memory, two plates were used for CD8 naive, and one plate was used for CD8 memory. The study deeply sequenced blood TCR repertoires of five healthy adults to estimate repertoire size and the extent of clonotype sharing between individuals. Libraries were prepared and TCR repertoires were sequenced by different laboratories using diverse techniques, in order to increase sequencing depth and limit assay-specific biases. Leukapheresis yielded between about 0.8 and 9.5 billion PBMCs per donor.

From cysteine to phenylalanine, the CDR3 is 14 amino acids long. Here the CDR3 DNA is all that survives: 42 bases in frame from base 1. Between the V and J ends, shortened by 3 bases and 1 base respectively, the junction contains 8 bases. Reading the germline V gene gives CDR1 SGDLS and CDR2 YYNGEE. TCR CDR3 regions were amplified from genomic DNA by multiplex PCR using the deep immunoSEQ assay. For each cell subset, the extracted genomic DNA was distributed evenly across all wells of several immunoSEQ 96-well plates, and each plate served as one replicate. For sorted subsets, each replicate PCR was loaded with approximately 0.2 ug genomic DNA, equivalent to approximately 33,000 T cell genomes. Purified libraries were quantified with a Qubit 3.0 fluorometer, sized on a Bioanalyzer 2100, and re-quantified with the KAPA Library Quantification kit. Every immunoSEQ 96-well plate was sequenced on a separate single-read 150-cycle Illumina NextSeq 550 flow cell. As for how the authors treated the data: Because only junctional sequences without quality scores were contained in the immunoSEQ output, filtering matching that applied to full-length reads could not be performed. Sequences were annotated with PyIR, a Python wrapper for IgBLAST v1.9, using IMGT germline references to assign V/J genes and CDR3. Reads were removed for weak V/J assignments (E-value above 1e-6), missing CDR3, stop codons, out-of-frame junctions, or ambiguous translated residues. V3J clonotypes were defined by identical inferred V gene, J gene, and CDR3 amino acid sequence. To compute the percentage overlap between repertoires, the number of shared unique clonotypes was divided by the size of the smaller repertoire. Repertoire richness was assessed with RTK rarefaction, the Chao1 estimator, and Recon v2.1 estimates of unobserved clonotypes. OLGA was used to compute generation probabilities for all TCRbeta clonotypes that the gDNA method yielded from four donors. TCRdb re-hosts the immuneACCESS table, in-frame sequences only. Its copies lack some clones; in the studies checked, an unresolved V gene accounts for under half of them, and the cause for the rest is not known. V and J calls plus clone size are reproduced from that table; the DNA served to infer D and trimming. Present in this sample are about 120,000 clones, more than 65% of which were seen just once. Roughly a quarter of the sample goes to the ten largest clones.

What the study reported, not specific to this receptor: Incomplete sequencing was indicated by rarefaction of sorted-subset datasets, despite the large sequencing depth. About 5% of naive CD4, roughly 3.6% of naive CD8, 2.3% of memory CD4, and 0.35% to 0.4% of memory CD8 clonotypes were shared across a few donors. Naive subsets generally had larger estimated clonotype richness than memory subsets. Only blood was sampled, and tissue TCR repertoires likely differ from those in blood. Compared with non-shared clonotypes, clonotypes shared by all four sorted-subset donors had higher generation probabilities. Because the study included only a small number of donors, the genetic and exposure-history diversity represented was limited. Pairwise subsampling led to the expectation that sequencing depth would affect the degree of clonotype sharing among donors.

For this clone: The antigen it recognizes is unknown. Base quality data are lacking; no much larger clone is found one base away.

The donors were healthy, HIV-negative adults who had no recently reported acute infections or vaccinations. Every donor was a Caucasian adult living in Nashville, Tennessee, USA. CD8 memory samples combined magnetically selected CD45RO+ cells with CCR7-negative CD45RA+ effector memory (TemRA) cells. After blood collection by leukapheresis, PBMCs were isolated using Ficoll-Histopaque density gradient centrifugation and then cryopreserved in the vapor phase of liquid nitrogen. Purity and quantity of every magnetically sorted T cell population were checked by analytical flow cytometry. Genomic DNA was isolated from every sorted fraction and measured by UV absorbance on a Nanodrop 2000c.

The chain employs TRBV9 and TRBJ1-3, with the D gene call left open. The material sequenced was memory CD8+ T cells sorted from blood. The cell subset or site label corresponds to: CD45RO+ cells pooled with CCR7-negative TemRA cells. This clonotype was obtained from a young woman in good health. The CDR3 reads CASSERVSGNTIYF. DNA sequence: TGTGCCAGCAGCGAGAGGGTATCTGGAAACACCATATATTTT.